This is a list of T cell receptor beta chains from one sample in a study of blood T cell repertoires in COVID-19. Assay used: immunoSEQ multiplex PCR; TCRdb lists only in-frame clones, some missing. This table holds under 100,000 clones, about 83% found once. Sequenced input: peripheral blood. These receptors were obtained from a woman between 55 and 75 years old with acute or convalescent COVID-19. The CDR3 runs from the conserved cysteine through the conserved F or W.

>TRBV20-1
CSASAPGLAVVSGELFF
>TRBV7-2
CASSSVASYEQYF
>TRBV5-5
CASSLERVTGYTF
>TRBV9
CASSSKDRGRGGSTTNEKLFF
>TRBV10-2
CASSEFSGGTGVYNEQFF
>TRBV11-3
CASSRDRGPLSNGYTF
>TRBV5-1
CASSFSPGSTEAFF
>TRBV6-5
CASSRTGMNTEAFF
>TRBV28
CASSANPGQGSYGYTF
>TRBV2
CASSERTTHNEQFF
>TRBV5-5
CASRNTGGTGELFF
>TRBV7-2
CASIETSGGSYEQYF
>TRBV27
CASSLTQGVSSGYTF
>TRBV5-1
CASSLEVQGHGYTF
>TRBV11-3
CASSLNRASYEQYF
>TRBV5-8
CASEEDGRNEQFF
>TRBV18
CASSPPGAGGSNQPQHF
>TRBV7-2
CASSLQNTEAFF
>TRBV5-4
CASSLDRVTEAFF
>TRBV6-5
CASSYLFGELFF
>TRBV6-1
CASSESGVWGNTIYF
>TRBV5-5
CASSLGSGSYNEQFF
>TRBV11-3
CASSSQAGGLTYEQYF